These T cell receptor beta chains were read from a single sample in a study of beta chain features in type 1 diabetes. The repertoire was sequenced with immunoSEQ multiplex PCR; TCRdb's copy has only in-frame clones and lacks some. The sample includes hundreds of thousands of clones, over 12% of them seen just once. The sample comprised naive CD4+ T cells from blood. The receptors stem from a woman aged 40 to 49 in good health. CDR3s include the opening cysteine and the closing phenylalanine or tryptophan. Each record gives: clone size, V gene, D gene, J gene, CDR3 protein, CDR3 DNA. D genes are given only for firm matches. The size of a clone is reported for some rows only, either as once, few or many, or as a class for expanded clones.

size: few
V: TRBV5-1
D: TRBD1
J: TRBJ1-4
CDR3: CASSFGQGGEKLFF
DNA: TGCGCCAGCAGCTTCGGACAGGGGGGTGAAAAACTGTTTTTT

size: NA
V: TRBV9
D: TRBD2
J: TRBJ2-1
CDR3: CASSVDGGLASNEQFF
DNA: TGTGCCAGCAGCGTAGATGGGGGACTAGCCTCCAATGAGCAGTTCTTC

size: few
V: TRBV10-3
D: NA
J: TRBJ2-7
CDR3: CASSDITYEQYF
DNA: TGTGCCTCGTCGGACATCACCTACGAGCAGTACTTC

size: NA
V: TRBV5-8
D: TRBD1
J: TRBJ1-4
CDR3: CASRATGGVTQLLFF
DNA: TGTGCCAGCAGAGCAACAGGGGGCGTAACTCAATTGCTGTTTTTT

size: NA
V: TRBV19
D: NA
J: TRBJ1-5
CDR3: CASRFRNQPQHF
DNA: TGTGCCAGCCGATTTCGGAATCAGCCCCAGCATTTT

size: NA
V: TRBV11-1
D: TRBD2
J: TRBJ2-7
CDR3: CASSLAPAGGPSSYEQYF
DNA: TGTGCCAGCAGCTTAGCCCCAGCGGGGGGGCCGAGCTCCTACGAGCAGTACTTC

size: few
V: TRBV7-2
D: TRBD2
J: TRBJ2-7
CDR3: CASSWAVRGGAEEQYF
DNA: TGTGCCAGCAGCTGGGCGGTCCGCGGGGGGGCAGAAGAGCAGTACTTC

size: NA
V: TRBV19
D: TRBD1
J: TRBJ1-5
CDR3: CASSPRTGSNQPQHF
DNA: TGTGCCAGTAGCCCAAGGACAGGCAGCAATCAGCCCCAGCATTTT

size: once
V: TRBV4-1
D: TRBD1
J: TRBJ2-7
CDR3: CASSQSQGVSYEQYF
DNA: TGCGCCAGCAGCCAGTCCCAGGGGGTCTCCTACGAGCAGTACTTC

size: few
V: TRBV5-1
D: NA
J: TRBJ2-3
CDR3: CASSLLPGATSTDTQYF
DNA: TGCGCCAGCAGCTTGCTCCCAGGGGCAACTAGCACAGATACGCAGTATTTT

size: few
V: TRBV21-1
D: NA
J: TRBJ2-2
CDR3: CASSSDRESTGELFF
DNA: TGTGCCAGCAGCAGCGACAGGGAGTCCACCGGGGAGCTGTTTTTT

size: NA
V: TRBV9
D: NA
J: TRBJ1-1
CDR3: CASSPRSRMNTEAFF
DNA: TGTGCCAGCAGCCCCCGATCGAGGATGAACACTGAAGCTTTCTTT

size: NA
V: TRBV10-1
D: TRBD1
J: TRBJ1-1
CDR3: CASSEPRTGSTEAFF
DNA: TGCGCCAGCAGTGAGCCGCGGACAGGTTCCACTGAAGCTTTCTTT

size: NA
V: TRBV5-4
D: NA
J: TRBJ1-4
CDR3: CASSQGGGPLWEKLFF
DNA: TGTGCCAGCAGCCAAGGCGGGGGGCCCCTTTGGGAAAAACTGTTTTTT

size: few
V: TRBV7-2
D: NA
J: TRBJ2-3
CDR3: CASSRNSDTDTQYF
DNA: TGTGCCAGCAGCCGGAATAGCGACACAGATACGCAGTATTTT

size: NA
V: TRBV5-6
D: TRBD1
J: TRBJ2-5
CDR3: CASSRDRDQETQYF
DNA: TGTGCCAGCAGCAGGGACAGGGACCAAGAGACCCAGTACTTC

size: NA
V: TRBV4-2
D: NA
J: TRBJ1-2
CDR3: CASSQVLSGYTF
DNA: TGTGCCAGCAGCCAAGTCCTCAGTGGCTACACCTTC

size: NA
V: TRBV14
D: NA
J: TRBJ1-6
CDR3: CASSPGSAYNSPLHF
DNA: TGTGCCAGCAGCCCCGGGTCCGCGTATAATTCACCCCTCCACTTT

size: NA
V: TRBV23-1
D: NA
J: TRBJ1-5
CDR3: CASSRRVEQPQHF
DNA: TGCGCCAGCAGTCGACGGGTGGAACAGCCCCAGCATTTT

size: few
V: TRBV5-4
D: TRBD1
J: TRBJ2-7
CDR3: CASSWNPRTGGGYEQYF
DNA: TGTGCCAGCAGCTGGAACCCGCGGACAGGGGGAGGGTACGAGCAGTACTTC

size: few
V: TRBV6-1
D: TRBD1
J: TRBJ1-2
CDR3: CASSDQDRAYGYTF
DNA: TGTGCCAGCAGTGATCAGGACAGGGCCTATGGCTACACCTTC

size: few
V: TRBV19
D: NA
J: TRBJ1-6
CDR3: CASTINRNSPLHF
DNA: TGTGCCAGTACCATTAACAGGAATTCACCCCTCCACTTT

size: few
V: TRBV28
D: NA
J: TRBJ1-1
CDR3: CASSLRTMNTEAFF
DNA: TGTGCCAGCAGTTTACGGACTATGAACACTGAAGCTTTCTTT

size: NA
V: TRBV4-3
D: TRBD1
J: TRBJ1-5
CDR3: CASSQALLRTGADQPQHF
DNA: TGCGCCAGCAGCCAGGCTCTCCTACGGACAGGGGCTGATCAGCCCCAGCATTTT

size: NA
V: TRBV9
D: NA
J: TRBJ2-5
CDR3: CASSPRTGLTYQETQYF
DNA: TGTGCCAGCAGCCCCCGTACAGGCTTAACTTACCAAGAGACCCAGTACTTC

size: NA
V: TRBV15
D: TRBD2
J: TRBJ2-1
CDR3: CATSRVMAGGSSYNEQFF
DNA: TGTGCCACCAGCAGAGTAATGGCGGGGGGAAGCTCCTACAATGAGCAGTTCTTC